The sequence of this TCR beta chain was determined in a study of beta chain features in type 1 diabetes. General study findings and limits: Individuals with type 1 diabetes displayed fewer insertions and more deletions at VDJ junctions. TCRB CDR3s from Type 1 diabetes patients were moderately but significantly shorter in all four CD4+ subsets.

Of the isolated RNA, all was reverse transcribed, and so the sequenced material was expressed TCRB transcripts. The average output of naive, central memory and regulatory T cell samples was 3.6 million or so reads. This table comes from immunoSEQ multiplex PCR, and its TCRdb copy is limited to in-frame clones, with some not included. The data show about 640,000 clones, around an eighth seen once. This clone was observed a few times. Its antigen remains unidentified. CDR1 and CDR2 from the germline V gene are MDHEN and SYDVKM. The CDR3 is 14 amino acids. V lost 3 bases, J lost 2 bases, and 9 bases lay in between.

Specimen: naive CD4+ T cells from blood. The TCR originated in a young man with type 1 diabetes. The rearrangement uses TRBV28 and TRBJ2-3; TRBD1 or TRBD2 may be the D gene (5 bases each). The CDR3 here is CASSFGDPTDTQYF. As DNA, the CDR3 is TGTGCCAGCAGTTTCGGGGACCCCACAGATACGCAGTATTTT.